This TCR beta chain was identified during a study of beta chain features in type 1 diabetes. Expressed TCRB transcripts were sequenced, since all the RNA that had been isolated was reverse transcribed. The data were produced by immunoSEQ multiplex PCR, yet TCRdb's version contains in-frame clones alone and is incomplete. The sample yields over 150,000 clones, about 13% seen once. Study results and caveats: A pattern of fewer insertions and more deletions at VDJ junctions was seen in type 1 diabetes patients. Compared to healthy donors, patients appeared to have naive, central memory and Treg TCRB repertoires that were more alike.

The table lists this clone with a few counts. The antigen is unknown. Germline assignment: CDR1 MDHEN and CDR2 SYDVKM. The germline V and J ends were trimmed by 2 bases and 6 bases, with 14 bases remaining between them. The CDR3 consists of 14 residues. Sorted populations all had greater than 98% purity. The receptor was isolated from a woman between 18 and 29 years old in good health. The chain carries TRBV28 and TRBJ2-7, with D perhaps TRBD1 (5 bases). Sequenced material: central memory CD4+ T cells from blood. In DNA form, the CDR3 reads TGTGCCAGCAGTTTAACGGGCAGGGTGGGCGAGCAGTACTTC. This sequence encodes CASSLTGRVGEQYF.